The rows below give T cell receptor beta chains drawn from one sample of a study of beta chain features in type 1 diabetes. TCRdb's copy holds only in-frame clones and misses some; the assay was immunoSEQ multiplex PCR. This sample has 160,000 or so clones, with around 10% found just once. Material for sequencing was central memory CD4+ T cells from blood. All receptors come from a man aged 18 to 35 in good health. CDR3s include the opening cysteine and the closing phenylalanine or tryptophan. A D gene is named only where the DNA matches it firmly. Some rows mark clone size as missing; the rest say once, few, many or name a class of expanded clone.

v_call,clone_size,d_call,j_call,cdr3_nt,cdr3_aa
TRBV18,few,NA,TRBJ1-1,TGTGCCAGCTCACCAATAGGCCAGGGAGAAGCTTTCTTT,CASSPIGQGEAFF
TRBV4-3,few,NA,TRBJ1-5,TGCGCCAGCAGCCAAGGAACGTTGGATAGCAATCAGCCCCAGCATTTT,CASSQGTLDSNQPQHF
TRBV7-4,few,TRBD2,TRBJ2-5,TGTGCCAGCAGCTTAGGTCTTAGCGGGGCTTTCCAAGAGACCCAGTACTTC,CASSLGLSGAFQETQYF
TRBV9,few,NA,TRBJ2-1,TGTGCCAGCAGCGTATCCACCCCGGGGAATTCCTACAATGAGCAGTTCTTC,CASSVSTPGNSYNEQFF
TRBV29-1,NA,NA,TRBJ2-7,TGCAGCGTTGAAGTCCGGGACGAGCAGTACTTC,CSVEVRDEQYF
TRBV7-2,NA,TRBD2,TRBJ2-5,TGTGCCAGCAGCTTAATGGGACTAGAACAAGAGACCCAGTACTTC,CASSLMGLEQETQYF
TRBV9,few,TRBD2,TRBJ2-7,TGTGCCAGCAGCCCGAGACTAGCGGCCTACGAGCAGTACTTC,CASSPRLAAYEQYF
TRBV7-9,NA,TRBD2,TRBJ2-4,TGTGCCAGCAGCTACTGGACTAGCGGGAGGGCCAAAAACATTCAGTACTTC,CASSYWTSGRAKNIQYF
TRBV11-2,few,TRBD2,TRBJ2-3,TGTGCCAGCAGCGCGGGGGGGAGAGATACGCAGTATTTT,CASSAGGRDTQYF
TRBV5-1,few,NA,TRBJ2-7,TGCGCCAGCAGCGGAAGGACTTCGTCCTACGAGCAGTACTTC,CASSGRTSSYEQYF
TRBV29-1,NA,NA,TRBJ2-2,TGCAGCGCTAGGGGAGACACCGGGGAGCTGTTTTTT,CSARGDTGELFF
TRBV7-2,few,NA,TRBJ2-1,TGTGCCAGCGGAACAGCTCACAATGAGCAGTTCTTC,CASGTAHNEQFF
TRBV5-1,few,NA,TRBJ1-4,TGCGCCAGCAGCCTCCTGAGTCTAGCTAATGAAAAACTGTTTTTT,CASSLLSLANEKLFF
TRBV20-1,few,TRBD1,TRBJ1-1,TGCAGTGCAACCACAGGGGTTGAAGCTTTCTTT,CSATTGVEAFF
TRBV15,many,NA,TRBJ2-4,TGTGCCACCAGCAGTAAGCACATTCAGTACTTC,CATSSKHIQYF
TRBV6-5,few,NA,TRBJ2-2,TGTGCCAGCAAGCGGCCCGACACCGGGGAGCTGTTTTTT,CASKRPDTGELFF
TRBV7-9,few,TRBD2,TRBJ2-1,TGTGCCAGCAGCCCTAGGACTAGCGGGACACTGAACAATGAGCAGTTCTTC,CASSPRTSGTLNNEQFF
TRBV7-2,NA,TRBD1,TRBJ2-5,TGTGCCAGCAGCTTAGTGGGGACTGACAGGGGAAGGGAGCAGTACTTC,CASSLVGTDRGREQYF
TRBV29-1,few,TRBD1,TRBJ1-1,TGCAGCGTCGACAGGGGAGGGACTGAAGCTTTCTTT,CSVDRGGTEAFF
TRBV11-3,NA,NA,TRBJ2-1,TGTGCCAGCAGCCCGCAGGCAGGATCCTACAATGAGCAGTTCTTC,CASSPQAGSYNEQFF
TRBV9,many,NA,TRBJ2-5,TGTGCCAGCAGCGTAGAGGTTAGGGAGACCCAGTACTTC,CASSVEVRETQYF
TRBV6-6,few,NA,TRBJ2-7,TGTGCCAGCAGATCGAGCCAACAGGGATACGAGCAGTACTTC,CASRSSQQGYEQYF
TRBV2,few,TRBD1,TRBJ2-5,TGTGCCAGCCTCCTTGTACAGGGGAGTGGGCAAGAGACCCAGTACTTC,CASLLVQGSGQETQYF
TRBV29-1,NA,NA,TRBJ1-1,TGCAGCTTATTACATGGGACTGAAGCTTTCTTT,CSLLHGTEAFF
TRBV7-3,NA,NA,TRBJ2-7,TGTGCCAGCAGCTTAACAGGGGCCGGAGGCGAGCAGTACTTC,CASSLTGAGGEQYF
TRBV5-6,few,NA,TRBJ2-5,TGTGCCAGCAGCTTGCGGGGGTGGCAAGAGACCCAGTACTTC,CASSLRGWQETQYF
TRBV7-2,few,TRBD2,TRBJ2-1,TGTGCCAGCAGCTTAGAAGGGCGGACTAGCGGCCGCAATGAGCAGTTCTTC,CASSLEGRTSGRNEQFF
TRBV29-1,few,NA,TRBJ1-1,TGCAGCACCCCCGCTTCCGCAGGATCGAACACTGAAGCTTTCTTT,CSTPASAGSNTEAFF
TRBV28,few,NA,TRBJ2-5,TGTGCCAGCTCGATTGGGTGGCAGACCCAGTACTTC,CASSIGWQTQYF
TRBV13,NA,NA,TRBJ2-5,TGTGCCAGCAGCTTGGGACCTGTAGAGACCCAGTACTTC,CASSLGPVETQYF
TRBV9,NA,TRBD2,TRBJ2-1,TGTGCCAGCAGCCCCGGGGTAGCGGGAGGTCGGCTCTCCTACAATGAGCAGTTCTTC,CASSPGVAGGRLSYNEQFF
TRBV20-1,NA,NA,TRBJ1-1,TGCAGTGCCCCCAGGGGAACTGAAGCTTTCTTT,CSAPRGTEAFF
TRBV5-1,NA,NA,TRBJ2-3,TGCGCCAGCGGGAGGGGGACCACAGATACGCAGTATTTT,CASGRGTTDTQYF
TRBV5-6,NA,NA,TRBJ2-7,TGTGCCAGCAGCCTAGGGCGGCTGAGGGAGCAGTACTTC,CASSLGRLREQYF
TRBV11-2,few,NA,TRBJ2-3,TGTGCCAGCAGCCCACGCTTAGACCCCGGGGCCACAGATACGCAGTATTTT,CASSPRLDPGATDTQYF
TRBV7-7,many,TRBD2,TRBJ2-5,TGTGCTAGCAGCTACATAGCGGGGGGCTTCCCGGTCCCGACCCAGTACTTC,CASSYIAGGFPVPTQYF
TRBV20-1,few,NA,TRBJ1-2,TGCAGTGCTAGGATGGGACGTGGCTACACCTTC,CSARMGRGYTF
TRBV5-4,many,NA,TRBJ1-1,TGTGCCAGCAGCCCTGGCACAGGGAGCAACACTGAAGCTTTCTTT,CASSPGTGSNTEAFF
TRBV2,NA,TRBD1,TRBJ2-7,TGTGCCAGCAGCGTCGGGACAGGGTCCTACGAGCAGTACTTC,CASSVGTGSYEQYF
TRBV11-2,NA,TRBD2,TRBJ2-7,TGTGCCAGCAGCTCTAGCGGGAGGGGAACCTACGAGCAGTACTTC,CASSSSGRGTYEQYF
TRBV7-2,NA,NA,TRBJ1-5,TGTGCCAGCAGCTTAATTGATAGCAATCAGCCCCAGCATTTT,CASSLIDSNQPQHF
TRBV27,few,TRBD1,TRBJ2-5,TGTGCCAGCAGGGCGTGGGACAGGGGGCGAGAGACCCAGTACTTC,CASRAWDRGRETQYF
TRBV5-5,NA,TRBD2,TRBJ2-1,TGTGCCAGCAGCAATAGCGGGGGGACTTACAATGAGCAGTTCTTC,CASSNSGGTYNEQFF
TRBV2,many,NA,TRBJ2-7,TGTGCCAGCAAAAGGGCCTTATACGAGCAGTACTTC,CASKRALYEQYF
TRBV30,NA,TRBD1,TRBJ1-6,TGTGCCTGGAAGGCGACGACAGGGAATAATTCACCCCTCCACTTT,CAWKATTGNNSPLHF